A single sample is the source of the 20 T cell receptor beta chains below, sequenced in a study of blood T cell repertoires in COVID-19. Produced via immunoSEQ multiplex PCR; TCRdb's table is partial and in-frame only. The sample yields approximately 46,000 clones, more than 75% seen once. Sample: peripheral blood. These receptors originate from a man aged 60-69 years with active or convalescent COVID-19.

The CDR3 nucleotides read TGTGCCAGCACCTACAGGGGGACGAACTATGGCTACACCTTC. This translates into CASTYRGTNYGYTF. The chain recombines TRBV28 with TRBJ1-2; 8 positions agree with TRBD1. The J segment lost 2 bases and the V segment lost 7 bases, leaving 6 bases of the junction unmatched. The CDR3 has 14 residues. Germline CDR1 and CDR2: MDHEN and SYDVKM.

This chain connects TRBV27 to TRBJ2-3; TRBD1 matches at 7 bases. J lost 2 bases, V lost 0 bases, and 5 bases had no gene match. Germline CDR1 MNHEY, CDR2 SMNVEV (reference sequence). The CDR3 totals 16 residues. The CDR3 is CASSLSARGFTDTQYF. The CDR3 DNA sequence: TGTGCCAGCAGTTTATCGGCCAGGGGGTTCACAGATACGCAGTATTTT.

The chain links TRBV6-2 or TRBV6-3 to TRBJ2-3; weak D call: TRBD1 (6 bases). Trimming removed 1 base at V and 2 bases at J, with 13 bases between. Germline CDR1 reads MNHEY; CDR2 reads SVGEGT. The CDR3 extends over 16 amino acids. The CDR3 reads CASSYFQGLATDTQYF. CDR3 DNA: TGTGCCAGCAGTTACTTCCAGGGGCTAGCCACAGATACGCAGTATTTT.

This chain connects TRBV27 to TRBJ2-5, with TRBD2 identical over 13 bases. The germline gives CDR1 MNHEY, CDR2 SMNVEV (reference sequence). V lost 3 bases, J lost 2 bases, and 6 bases stayed unmatched. The CDR3 is made up of 17 amino acids. The CDR3 loop is CASSLRLAGGGQETQYF. CDR3 DNA: TGTGCCAGCAGTTTGCGACTAGCGGGGGGAGGTCAAGAGACCCAGTACTTC.

This clone was picked up one time. J is TRBJ1-6 and V is TRBV6-1; D is unclear. The V end lost 1 base, the J end lost 10 bases, and 8 bases lay between the germline ends. Germline lookup yields CDR1 MNHNS and CDR2 SASEGT. This CDR3 spans 13 amino acids. This CDR3 reads CASSEVTGSPLHF. The DNA for the CDR3 is TGTGCCAGCAGTGAAGTAACGGGGTCACCCCTCCACTTT.

The rearrangement links TRBV4-1 to TRBJ1-6; D is undetermined. V was pared by 1 base and J by 9 bases, with 13 bases between. Germline CDR1 is MGHRA and CDR2 is YSYEKL. The CDR3 loop spans 15 amino acids. DNA for the CDR3: TGCGCCAGCAGCCAAGGGGCCGGAAGGCGTTCACCCCTCCACTTT. Translation: CASSQGAGRRSPLHF.

This chain links TRBV28 with TRBJ2-7; TRBD1 is a possible D gene (6 bases). Trimming took 9 bases from V and 1 from J, leaving 13 bases between them. This CDR3 comprises 13 residues. The germline CDR1 and CDR2 sequences are MDHEN and SYDVKM. The CDR3 is CASVTGASYEQYF. In DNA, the CDR3 is TGTGCCAGTGTGACAGGTGCTTCCTACGAGCAGTACTTC.

This rearrangement joins TRBV7-2 to TRBJ2-7; a possible D gene is TRBD1 (6 bases). The CDR3 totals 14 residues. Germline lookup yields CDR1 SGHTA and CDR2 FQGNSA. Trimming stripped 6 bases from V and 1 base from J, with 13 bases between. The CDR3: CASSYRTASYEQYF. CDR3 bases: TGTGCCAGCAGTTATAGGACAGCTTCCTACGAGCAGTACTTC.

This chain joins TRBV9 and TRBJ1-2; 9 bases are shared with TRBD1. Losses at the gene ends were 0 bases for V and 8 bases for J; bases not matched to a gene: 8. The CDR3 runs 15 residues. Germline values: CDR1 SGDLS, CDR2 YYNGEE. In DNA, the CDR3 is TGTGCCAGCAGCGTAGAAGTTTGGGACAGGGCCGGCTACACCTTC. This sequence encodes CASSVEVWDRAGYTF.

The genes are TRBV7-7 and TRBJ2-5, with D possibly matching TRBD1 (6 bases). Germline lookup yields CDR1 SSHAT and CDR2 FNYEAQ (reference sequence). The CDR3 totals 14 residues. V was shortened by 4 bases and J by 0 bases, with 9 bases between the two germline ends. The CDR3 is CASSSGHYQETQYF. CDR3 nucleotide sequence: TGTGCCAGCAGCTCGGGACACTACCAAGAGACCCAGTACTTC.

CDR3 sequence reads: CASSAGAVTQETQYF. The CDR3 DNA reads TGTGCCAGCAGCGCGGGAGCTGTAACCCAAGAGACCCAGTACTTC. V and J are TRBV9 and TRBJ2-5, with TRBD2 as a possible D gene (6 bases). This CDR3 has 15 amino acids. The V and J ends lost 3 bases and 1 base respectively, with 13 bases between them. Germline CDR1 SGDLS, CDR2 YYNGEE.

The rearrangement joins TRBV10-3 to TRBJ2-5, with D possibly matching TRBD2 (6 bases). The CDR3 totals 15 residues. Germline V gene sequence: CDR1 ENHRY, CDR2 SYGVKD. The V gene lost 3 bases and the J gene lost 4 bases, with 15 bases spanning the gap. The CDR3 loop reads CAISDPERVGETQYF. The CDR3 DNA is TGTGCCATCAGTGACCCGGAGCGGGTGGGAGAGACCCAGTACTTC.

The chain recombines TRBV11-2 with TRBJ2-7, with TRBD1 identical over 7 bases. Per the germline V gene, CDR1 is SGHAT and CDR2 is FQNNGV. This CDR3 is built from 16 residues. With V trimmed by 5 bases and J by 2 bases, 12 bases remained unmatched. CDR3 coding DNA: TGTGCCAGCAGCGTCGCATCCGGGACAGTTACCTACGAGCAGTACTTC. Its protein is CASSVASGTVTYEQYF.

The chain links TRBV11-2 to TRBJ1-1; perhaps TRBD1 as D (5 bases). The CDR3 covers 15 residues. Per germline, CDR1 SGHAT and CDR2 FQNNGV. V lost 4 bases to trimming and J lost 4 bases, with 16 bases between them. DNA of the CDR3: TGTGCCAGCAGCTCGCGATCCAGGGACTTCACTGAAGCTTTCTTT. Amino acids: CASSSRSRDFTEAFF.

The V and J genes are TRBV28 and TRBJ1-3; 9 bases fit TRBD1. J gave up 5 bases and V 5 bases, and 7 bases lay outside the gene matches. In germline, CDR1 is MDHEN, CDR2 SYDVKM. The CDR3 has 15 residues. Here the CDR3 reads CASSAGGQGRNTIYF. In nucleotides, the CDR3 is TGTGCCAGCAGTGCCGGTGGACAGGGGAGAAACACCATATATTTT.

V and J are TRBV18 and TRBJ2-5; D gene uncertain. CDR3 size: 12 residues. V was trimmed by 6 bases and J by 5 bases, leaving 10 bases between them. Germline values: CDR1 KGHSH, CDR2 LQKENI. The CDR3 sequence: CASSPIEETQYF. The CDR3 DNA reads TGTGCCAGCTCCCCCATCGAGGAGACCCAGTACTTC.

The chain joins TRBV7-2 to TRBJ2-7; 10 bases align to TRBD2. The germline V gene encodes CDR1 SGHTA and CDR2 FQGNSA. Trimming took 5 bases from V and 1 from J; bases not matched to a gene: 8. CDR3 length: 16 amino acids. The CDR3 coding sequence is TGTGCCAGCAGCAAGGCCGGGACTAGCGCATCCTACGAGCAGTACTTC. This gives the protein CASSKAGTSASYEQYF.

The V call is TRBV5-1, the J call TRBJ1-2; D unclear. Germline V gives CDR1 SGHRS, CDR2 YFSETQ. The CDR3 length is 14 residues. Trimming pared 1 base from V and 5 bases from J, leaving 12 bases between. The DNA for the CDR3 is TGCGCCAGCAGCTTGATGTCTCAGACTTATGGCTACACCTTC. Protein: CASSLMSQTYGYTF.

The chain uses TRBV7-7 and TRBJ2-3; 8 bases match TRBD2. With 5 bases clipped from V and 2 bases from J, the junction kept 3 bases outside the gene matches. CDR1 SSHAT and CDR2 FNYEAQ come from the germline V gene (reference sequence). There are 14 residues in the CDR3. The CDR3 region is CASSRGGPTDTQYF. CDR3 coding DNA: TGTGCCAGCAGCCGGGGGGGCCCCACAGATACGCAGTATTTT.

This clone is a singleton in its sample. The chain joins TRBV7-8 to TRBJ1-6; 7 bases align to TRBD1. With 4 bases clipped from V and 10 bases from J, the junction kept 10 bases outside the gene matches. The CDR3 is 15 residues long. The germline gives CDR1 SGHVS, CDR2 FQNEAQ. This CDR3 reads CASSYLGGVGSPLHF. CDR3 DNA sequence: TGTGCCAGCAGCTACCTAGGGGGCGTAGGGTCACCCCTCCACTTT.